This T cell receptor beta chain was identified during a study of blood T cell repertoires in COVID-19. Study summary: The analysed material was cDNA or gDNA that came from T cells, B-cell-depleted T cells, or PBMCs.

The CDR3 is 15 amino acids. Germline loops: CDR1 SGDLS, CDR2 YYNGEE. V was trimmed by 4 bases and J by 6 bases, leaving 16 bases between them. Study processing details: Estimates of nucleated cell counts were drawn from the amplification of reference gene primers. The protocol was immunoSEQ multiplex PCR, while the TCRdb copy is restricted to in-frame clones and leaves out a portion. Clonal size and the V and J genes are those of that table, whereas D and trimming came from the DNA. The sample has approximately 200,000 clones; 70% to 90% are singletons. The sample consisted of peripheral blood. This rearrangement joins TRBV9 to TRBJ1-4, with TRBD1 as a possible D gene (5 bases). This sequence was found in a woman aged 25 to 39 with acute or convalescent COVID-19. The CDR3 sequence: CASSTTGAQYEKLFF. In nucleotides, the CDR3 is TGTGCCAGCAGCACAACTGGGGCACAATATGAAAAACTGTTTTTT. The variable domain in full, with the rest retrieved from reference TRBV9 and TRBJ1-4, is DSGVTQTPKHLITATGQRVTLRCSPRSGDLSVYWYQQSLDQGLQFLIQYYNGEERAKGNILERFSAQQFPDLHSELNLSSLELGDSALYFCASSTTGAQYEKLFFGSGTQLSVL.